This paragraph reports one TCR beta chain. The data derive from a study of control samples from healthy donors and cancer patients. The assay was immunoSEQ multiplex PCR, and TCRdb's table has in-frame clones only and misses some. This sample has 150,000 to 200,000 clones, with approximately 90% found just once. Germline loops: CDR1 SGHTA, CDR2 FQGNSA. CDR3 length: 12 residues. The V gene lost 8 bases and the J gene lost 9 bases, with 14 bases spanning the gap. The TCR comes from a man aged 25-40 years in good health. The chain combines TRBV7-2 with TRBJ2-1; D is ambiguous. Source material: blood. The chain's CDR3 is CASGHNLGEQFF. CDR3 sequence (DNA): TGTGCCAGCGGCCACAACCTGGGTGAGCAGTTCTTC.